This TCR beta chain came from a study of PD-L1 blockade in urothelial cancer (dated by TCRdb to between 2016 and 2019). Background for the entire study: Every patient began therapy in about 2014 and was given atezolizumab 1,200 mg intravenously every 3 weeks. About 90% of the roughly 29 patients were identified as males with urothelial cancer of bladder origin, and a prior smoking history was reported by 18 of 29 patients. An ECOG performance status of 0 or 1 was recorded for the patients, and 0 to 3 prior chemotherapy regimens had been received by the patients. Blood samples were analyzed at two time points: 3 weeks after treatment start (second dose) and 6 weeks after treatment start. Blood samples gave a median of roughly 150,000 T cells and approximately 81,000 unique TCRs, with a median clonality of approximately 0.08. The study was an exploratory multi-omic analysis of somatic, immune and clinical correlates of response to PD-L1 blockade with atezolizumab in urothelial cancer. Pretreatment tumor samples, along with matched peripheral blood collected serially before and after atezolizumab treatment, underwent TCR sequencing. Durable clinical benefit was defined as progression-free survival longer than 6 months, and TCR features were also tested against progression-free and overall survival. Whole exome sequencing and RNA sequencing of pretreatment tumors were performed alongside TCR sequencing in the same patients. Durable clinical benefit was achieved by nine patients and was not achieved by 20 patients. Pretreatment blood TCR-seq was available for about 27 patients, at least one posttreatment blood collection was obtained for around 25 patients, and tumor TCR-seq was available for around 25 patients. Broader findings and caveats from the paper: At 3 weeks after the start of treatment, tumor-associated TCR clones in peripheral blood had expanded more in patients with durable benefit (n ≈ 22, p = 0.022). Because of the small sample size (n ≈ 31) and the many exploratory analyses performed, the results are intended to be regarded as hypothesis-generating. Improved progression-free and overall survival was associated with having pretreatment peripheral blood TCR clonality below the median.

Regarding this clone: What this receptor recognizes is not known. Base qualities are missing; no much larger clone stands one base away.

Explained via the paper, the time point label denotes: peripheral blood 6 weeks after treatment start. A cohort of 25 to 30 patients with locally advanced or metastatic urothelial carcinoma, treated at Memorial Sloan Kettering on a trial protocol, was included. Peripheral blood mononuclear cells were collected pretreatment and during treatment, with between 1 and 8 total time points obtained per patient. The Qiagen DNeasy Blood extraction kit was used to purify genomic DNA from total PBMCs and from tumor samples. PBMCs were collected pretreatment and during treatment, and were isolated and stored as previously described. The CDR3 sequence holds 13 residues, the cysteine and phenylalanine included. Just the 39-base CDR3 DNA is kept, in frame starting at base 1. Trimming removed 2 bases from V and 7 bases from J, leaving 9 bases between the germline ends. The germline V gene specifies SGHRS as CDR1 and YFSETQ as CDR2.

Synthetic TCR analog templates were spiked into each PCR to estimate absolute template abundance from read counts. Using the immunoSEQ assay, TCRbeta CDR3 regions were amplified from genomic DNA with bias-controlled V and J gene primers. Sequencing of rearranged TCRbeta segments was done at approximately 20X coverage. In the authors' own workflow: Sequencing errors were corrected by clustering and CDR3s were annotated against IMGT to assign V, D and J genes. Downstream analyses used only productive TCRbeta rearrangements and left out out-of-frame or stop-codon sequences. Clonality was calculated as one minus the Shannon entropy normalized by the log of the number of unique productive sequences. Clones differing between time points or between blood and tumor were identified by Fisher's exact test with Benjamini-Hochberg correction at adjusted p below 0.01. TCRdb retrieved this table from immuneACCESS and kept in-frame rearrangements only. Not all clones are present; in checked studies, unresolved V genes account for under half, and no reason is known for the remainder. V, J and clone size were drawn from that table, and D and trimming were deduced from the DNA. For this sample the table gives under 60,000 clones, of which around 88% were detected only once. Around 9.3% of the sample belongs to the ten largest clones.

The chain couples TRBV5-1 to TRBJ2-2; TRBD2 might be the D gene, on 6 matching bases. This material consisted of PBMCs, taken around atezolizumab (anti-PD-L1) treatment. This clonotype was obtained from a man between 60 and 70 years old with urothelial cancer. The bases are TGCGCCAGCAGCTTCGGAGGGGACGGGGAGCTGTTTTTT. Its protein product is CASSFGGDGELFF.